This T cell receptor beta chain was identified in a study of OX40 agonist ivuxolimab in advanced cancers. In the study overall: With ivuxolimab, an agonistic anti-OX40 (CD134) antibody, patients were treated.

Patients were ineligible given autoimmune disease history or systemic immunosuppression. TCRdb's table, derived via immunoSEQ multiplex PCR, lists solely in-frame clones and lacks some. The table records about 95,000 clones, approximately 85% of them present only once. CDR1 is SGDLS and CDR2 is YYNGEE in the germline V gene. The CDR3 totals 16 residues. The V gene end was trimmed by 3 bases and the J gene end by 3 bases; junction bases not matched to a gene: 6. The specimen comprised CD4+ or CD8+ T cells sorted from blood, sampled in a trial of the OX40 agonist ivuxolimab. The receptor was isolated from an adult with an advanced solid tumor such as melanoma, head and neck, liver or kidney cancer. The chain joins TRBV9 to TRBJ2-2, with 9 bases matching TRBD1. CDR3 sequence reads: CASSASGTGYTGELFF. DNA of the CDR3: TGTGCCAGCAGCGCGTCCGGGACAGGGTACACCGGGGAGCTGTTTTTT. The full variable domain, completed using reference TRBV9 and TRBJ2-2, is DSGVTQTPKHLITATGQRVTLRCSPRSGDLSVYWYQQSLDQGLQFLIQYYNGEERAKGNILERFSAQQFPDLHSELNLSSLELGDSALYFCASSASGTGYTGELFFGEGSRLTVL.